This TCR beta chain was found in a study of blood T cells in healthy people across ages. Looking at the study overall: T cells yielded about one barcoded beta molecule per two cells through template switching.

Primed by a sample-barcoded 5' primer and a J-beta primer mix, a second PCR proceeded for roughly 6 to 12 cycles. TCRdb called the 5' RACE reads again in MiXCR, with one record for every CDR3 protein. The sample lists 700,000 to 900,000 distinct CDR3 sequences, 20% to 30% occurring once. The CDR3 contains 14 residues. Germline values: CDR1 DFQATT, CDR2 SNEGSKA (reference sequence). This clonotype was seen more than once but under ten times. This sample also appeared in a second study, on T cells of mothers and their children. This second study notes: Mothers yielded over 8 million CDR3 reads, children around 3.3 million each. Thymic selection, a shaping force on TCR recombination output, acts similarly in related and unrelated pairs.

This receptor was obtained from a boy younger than 18 in good health. The chain recombines TRBV20-1 with TRBJ2-5; 11 nucleotides line up with TRBD2. The J call is doubtful: the DNA matches TRBJ2-1 better. Sequenced sample: blood. The CDR3 is CSVVAGGLRNEQFF. CDR3 nucleotides: TGCAGCGTCGTAGCGGGGGGGCTGAGAAATGAGCAGTTCTTC.